Listed here is a single T cell receptor beta chain. Its antigen is not known. Germline V CDR1 and CDR2: SGHRS, YFSETQ. This CDR3 has 16 amino acids. The V segment lost 5 bases and the J segment 8 bases; nucleotides outside the gene matches: 15. The sample is drawn from a study of CD8+CD57+ T cells in acquired aplastic anemia. In the study overall: Sorted CD4+ and CD8+ cells gave a mean 3.2 ug DNA, range roughly 0.2 to 27.4 ug.

Regarding the study as a whole: A set of 25 to 30 CD8+ CDR3 sequences was shared between patients and controls, and these sequences appeared highly expressed in patients. Simpson's diversity of CD8+ cells was not significantly different in patients compared with controls.

TCR beta VDJ combinations and CDR3 sequences were profiled from genomic DNA. TCRdb reanalysed the reads using MiXCR and keeps one entry per CDR3 protein. This table holds under 200,000 distinct CDR3 sequences, more than 40% found once. Patients who underwent sequencing had shown CD8+CD57+ cell expansion by flow cytometry. Blood was sampled before the patients had received any therapy. The specimen sequenced was sorted CD4+, CD8+, or CD8+CD57+ T cells (not recorded which) from PBMCs. V gene TRBV5-1 combines with J gene TRBJ1-4, with 7 bases matching TRBD1. The TCR sequence derives from a human donor with aplastic anemia. The chain's CDR3 is CASSRDSGRLGEKLFF. The DNA of the CDR3 is TGCGCCAGCAGTCGGGACAGCGGCCGGCTTGGGGAAAAACTGTTTTTT.